The 14 T cell receptor beta chains below all came from one sample that was sequenced in a study of human T cells and chemical hapten exposure. TCRdb used MiXCR to reprocess the RACE reads, holding one entry per CDR3 protein. Of a few hundred thousand distinct CDR3 sequences listed, about 6.9% are singletons. Time point meaning: patch test 2, 6 weeks after DPC sensitization. Treatment: therapeutic diphenylcyclopropenone sensitization with weekly scalp DPC. The starting material was whole blood, obtained in connection with sensitization to the hapten diphenylcyclopropenone (DPC). The receptors were gathered from a woman aged 18-29 years with alopecia areata. Some clones in this sample may be carry-over from other donors' samples.

With regard to this clonotype: With a much larger clone just one base away, this may be a read error. The conserved final phenylalanine or tryptophan is absent from the CDR3, which likely points to a read error. The chain joins TRBV4-3 to TRBJ2-7; 7 bases match TRBD2. Germline lookup yields CDR1 LGHNA and CDR2 YSLEER. The CDR3 extends over 16 amino acids. The ends lost 0 bases at V and 4 bases at J; junction bases unmatched: 9. The CDR3 region is CASSQDAAGTTYEQYY. DNA of the CDR3: TGCGCCAGCAGCCAAGATGCGGCAGGGACTACATACGAGCAGTACTAC.

This clonotype was seen at least ten times. The rearrangement uses TRBV12-3 or TRBV12-4 and TRBJ2-7, with a tentative D call TRBD2 (5 bases). The germline V and J ends were trimmed by 1 base and 5 bases, with 9 bases remaining between them. The CDR3 length is 13 residues. The CDR3 bases are TGTGCCAGCAGTTTAGTCCGGCGGGACGAGCAGTACTTC. Protein product: CASSLVRRDEQYF.

This clonotype was seen repeatedly, ten times or more. The chain joins TRBV29-1 to TRBJ1-4, with D possibly TRBD1 on 6 matching bases. Trimming removed 6 bases from V and 6 bases from J, with 17 bases in between. The length of the CDR3 is 14 residues. Germline V lookup: CDR1 SQVTM, CDR2 ANQGSEA. CDR3 amino acids: CSVVLRDKDEKLFF. The CDR3 DNA is TGCAGCGTAGTCCTCCGGGACAAGGATGAAAAACTGTTTTTT.

A few counts support this clonotype. This rearrangement joins TRBV29-1 to TRBJ2-7; D unclear. V lost 6 bases and J 4 bases, leaving 13 bases between the germline ends. CDR3 size: 12 residues. Germline CDR1 reads SQVTM; CDR2 reads ANQGSEA. Here the CDR3 reads CSVGLLGYEQYF. The CDR3 nucleotides read TGCAGCGTAGGGCTTCTGGGGTACGAGCAGTACTTC.

This chain uses TRBV5-1 with TRBJ2-7; maybe TRBD1 (6 bases). The V and J ends lost 0 bases and 6 bases respectively, with 7 bases between them. Germline CDR1 and CDR2: SGHRS and YFSETQ. The CDR3 covers 12 residues. The CDR3 nucleotides read TGCGCCAGCAGCTTGGGGGGGCCCGAGCAGTACTTC. Residues: CASSLGGPEQYF.

This clonotype showed up just a few times. The V and J genes are TRBV9 and TRBJ1-6; the D gene is possibly TRBD1 (5 bases). The V end lost 0 bases, the J end lost 6 bases, and 10 bases lay between the germline ends. The length of the CDR3 is 15 residues. In germline, CDR1 is SGDLS, CDR2 YYNGEE. This CDR3 reads CASSVAGGGNSPLHF. The CDR3 bases are TGTGCCAGCAGCGTAGCTGGGGGAGGTAATTCACCCCTCCACTTT.

This clonotype was observed many times. V is TRBV27 and J is TRBJ1-2; D not resolved. Trimming shortened V by 3 bases and J by 4 bases, and 12 bases separated the two germline ends. Germline CDR1 reads MNHEY; CDR2 reads SMNVEV (reference sequence). The CDR3 extends over 14 amino acids. Here the CDR3 reads CASSFGIAGYGYTF. CDR3 nucleotides: TGTGCCAGCAGTTTCGGAATCGCTGGCTATGGCTACACCTTC.

This clonotype was seen a handful of times. The chain joins TRBV6-2 or TRBV6-3 to TRBJ1-1; 7 nucleotides line up with TRBD1. V shed 2 bases and J 0 bases; nucleotides not matched to a gene: 9. From germline, CDR1 is MNHEY and CDR2 SVGEGT. The CDR3 spans 17 residues. CDR3 in amino acids: CASSYDSTGSMNTEAFF. For the CDR3, the DNA is TGTGCCAGCAGTTACGATTCGACAGGGTCTATGAACACTGAAGCTTTCTTT.

This chain uses TRBV5-6 with TRBJ2-2, with D unclear. Looked up from germline, CDR1 is SGHDT and CDR2 is YYEEEE. The CDR3 length is 13 residues. The V end was cut by 1 base, the J end by 4 bases, with 5 bases between. The CDR3 region has the DNA TGTGCCAGCAGCTTGAGGGTCACCGGGGAGCTGTTTTTT. It is translated as CASSLRVTGELFF.

There are many counts of this clonotype. This chain links TRBV7-3 with TRBJ2-3; D call uncertain. This CDR3 has 14 amino acids. Looked up from germline, CDR1 is SGHTA and CDR2 is FQGTGA. V lost 5 bases, J lost 1 base, and 10 bases lay in between. CDR3 coding DNA: TGTGCCAGCAGCCGTGATCAGGGCACAGATACGCAGTATTTT. Translating gives CASSRDQGTDTQYF.

This clonotype was counted between two and nine times. The chain carries TRBV7-2 and TRBJ1-3, with D possibly TRBD1 on 6 matching bases. There are 13 residues in the CDR3. V was shortened by 5 bases and J by 4 bases, with 9 bases between the two germline ends. Germline V gene sequence: CDR1 SGHTA, CDR2 FQGNSA. CDR3 sequence reads: CASSEGQGNTIYF. CDR3 nucleotide sequence: TGTGCCAGCAGCGAAGGACAGGGAAACACCATATATTTT.

There are a few counts of this clonotype. CDR3 nucleotide sequence: TGTGCCAGCAGTCCCGGGACAGCGTATACAGATACGCAGTATTTT. It is translated as CASSPGTAYTDTQYF. The genes are TRBV28 and TRBJ2-3; 7 bases are shared with TRBD1. Germline V gene lookup returns CDR1 MDHEN and CDR2 SYDVKM. The CDR3 has 15 amino acids. Trimming cost V 5 bases and J 3 bases; bases outside gene matches: 8.

This clonotype has more than one count but fewer than ten. V gene TRBV2 combines with J gene TRBJ2-3, with 9 bases lining up with TRBD2. Looked up from germline, CDR1 is SNHLY and CDR2 is FYNNEI. Germline trimming cut 3 bases from V and 1 base from J; bases unmatched to any gene: 2. The CDR3 runs to 15 residues. DNA of the CDR3: TGTGCCAGCAGTGACGTAGCGGGGGGCACAGATACGCAGTATTTT. It specifies CASSDVAGGTDTQYF. Based on the CDR3 plus reference TRBV2 and TRBJ2-3, the full variable domain is EPEVTQTPSHQVTQMGQEVILRCVPISNHLYFYWYRQILGQKVEFLVSFYNNEISEKSEIFDDQFSVERPDGSNFTLKIRSTKLEDSAMYFCASSDVAGGTDTQYFGPGTRLTVL.

The V and J genes are TRBV6-6 and TRBJ1-5; no reliable D call. The CDR3 is made up of 14 amino acids. CDR1 and CDR2 (germline): MNHNY, SVGAGI (reference sequence). With 0 bases removed from V and 5 bases from J, the gap between germline ends came to 8 bases. The CDR3 region is CASSYSGPDQPQHF. The CDR3 DNA is TGTGCCAGCAGTTACTCCGGGCCAGATCAGCCCCAGCATTTT.